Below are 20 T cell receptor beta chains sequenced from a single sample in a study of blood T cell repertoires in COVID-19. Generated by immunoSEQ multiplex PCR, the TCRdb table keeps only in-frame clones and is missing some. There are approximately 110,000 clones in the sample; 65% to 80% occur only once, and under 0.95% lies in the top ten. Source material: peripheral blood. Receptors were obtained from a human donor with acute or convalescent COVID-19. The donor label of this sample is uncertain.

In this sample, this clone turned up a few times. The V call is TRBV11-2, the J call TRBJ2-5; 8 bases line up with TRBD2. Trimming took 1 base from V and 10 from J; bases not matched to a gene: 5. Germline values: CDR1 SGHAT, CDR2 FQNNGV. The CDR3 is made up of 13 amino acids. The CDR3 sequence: CASSLGRAGDQYF. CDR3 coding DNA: TGTGCCAGCAGCTTAGGGCGAGCGGGGGACCAGTACTTC.

The CDR3: CASSPTGTSGGPGNTQYF. In DNA form, the CDR3 reads TGTGCCAGCAGCCCAACGGGGACTAGCGGGGGGCCCGGCAATACGCAGTATTTT. This chain connects TRBV13 to TRBJ2-3; 15 bases match TRBD2. The CDR3 is 18 residues long. Germline assignment: CDR1 PRHDT and CDR2 FYEKMQ (reference sequence). The J segment lost 7 bases and the V segment lost 5 bases, leaving 13 bases of the junction unmatched.

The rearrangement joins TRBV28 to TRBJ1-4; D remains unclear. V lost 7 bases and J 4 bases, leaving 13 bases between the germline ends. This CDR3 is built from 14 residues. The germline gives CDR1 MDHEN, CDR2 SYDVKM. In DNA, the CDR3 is TGTGCCAGCACCCTAGACCCAGTTAATGAAAAACTGTTTTTT. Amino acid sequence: CASTLDPVNEKLFF.

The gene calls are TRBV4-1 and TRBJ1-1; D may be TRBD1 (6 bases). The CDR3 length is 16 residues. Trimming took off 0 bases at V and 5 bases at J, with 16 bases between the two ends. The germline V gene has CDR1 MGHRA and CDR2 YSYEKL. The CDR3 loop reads CASSQDKGRGQTEAFF. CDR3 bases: TGCGCCAGCAGCCAAGATAAGGGCAGGGGACAAACTGAAGCTTTCTTT.

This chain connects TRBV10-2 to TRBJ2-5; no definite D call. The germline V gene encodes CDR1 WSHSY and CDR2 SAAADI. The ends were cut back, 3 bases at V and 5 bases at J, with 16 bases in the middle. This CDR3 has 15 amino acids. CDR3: CASSDHRVERETQYF. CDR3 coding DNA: TGCGCCAGCAGTGATCACCGGGTTGAGAGGGAGACCCAGTACTTC.

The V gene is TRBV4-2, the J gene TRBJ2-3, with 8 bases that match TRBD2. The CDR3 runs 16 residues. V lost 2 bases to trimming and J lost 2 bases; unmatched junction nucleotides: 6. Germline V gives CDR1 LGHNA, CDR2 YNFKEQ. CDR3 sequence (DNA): TGTGCCAGCAGCCAATTAGGGGGACTAGTCACAGATACGCAGTATTTT. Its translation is CASSQLGGLVTDTQYF.

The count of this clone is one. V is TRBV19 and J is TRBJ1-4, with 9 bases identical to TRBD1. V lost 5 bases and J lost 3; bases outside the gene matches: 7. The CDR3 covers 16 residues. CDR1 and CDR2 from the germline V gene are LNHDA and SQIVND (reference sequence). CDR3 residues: CASSPDRGRSNEKLFF. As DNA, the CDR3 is TGTGCCAGTAGTCCGGACAGGGGACGCTCTAATGAAAAACTGTTTTTT.

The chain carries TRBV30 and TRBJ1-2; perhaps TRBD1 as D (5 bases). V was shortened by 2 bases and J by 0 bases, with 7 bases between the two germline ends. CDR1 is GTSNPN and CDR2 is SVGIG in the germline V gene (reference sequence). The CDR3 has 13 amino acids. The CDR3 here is CAWSPGANYGYTF. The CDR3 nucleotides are TGTGCCTGGAGTCCGGGGGCTAACTATGGCTACACCTTC.

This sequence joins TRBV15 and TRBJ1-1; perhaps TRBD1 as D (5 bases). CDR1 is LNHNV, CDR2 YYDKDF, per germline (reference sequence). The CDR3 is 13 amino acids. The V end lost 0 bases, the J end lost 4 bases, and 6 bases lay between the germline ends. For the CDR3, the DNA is TGTGCCACCAGCAGAGATCAGGGCACTGAAGCTTTCTTT. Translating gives CATSRDQGTEAFF.

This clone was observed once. The DNA for the CDR3 is TGTGCCAGCAGCAGACAGGGGTTGAACACTGAAGCTTTCTTT. Amino acids: CASSRQGLNTEAFF. The chain links TRBV7-9 to TRBJ1-1, with 8 positions matching TRBD1. The CDR3 is 14 amino acids. V was pared by 5 bases and J by 0 bases, with 2 bases of the junction left unmatched. The germline gives CDR1 SEHNR, CDR2 FQNEAQ (reference sequence).

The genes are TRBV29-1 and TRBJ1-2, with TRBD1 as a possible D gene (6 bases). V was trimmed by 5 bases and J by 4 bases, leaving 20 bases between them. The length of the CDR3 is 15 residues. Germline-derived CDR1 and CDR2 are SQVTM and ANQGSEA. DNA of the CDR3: TGCAGCGTTACCTCTGCCGGGACATCTGCCTATGGCTACACCTTC. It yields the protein CSVTSAGTSAYGYTF.

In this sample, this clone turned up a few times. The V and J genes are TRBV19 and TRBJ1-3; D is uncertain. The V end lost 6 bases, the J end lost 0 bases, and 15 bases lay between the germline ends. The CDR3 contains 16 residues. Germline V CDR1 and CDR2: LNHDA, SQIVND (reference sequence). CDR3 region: CASSRRRANSGNTIYF. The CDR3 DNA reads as TGTGCCAGTAGCCGCAGGCGTGCCAACTCTGGAAACACCATATATTTT.

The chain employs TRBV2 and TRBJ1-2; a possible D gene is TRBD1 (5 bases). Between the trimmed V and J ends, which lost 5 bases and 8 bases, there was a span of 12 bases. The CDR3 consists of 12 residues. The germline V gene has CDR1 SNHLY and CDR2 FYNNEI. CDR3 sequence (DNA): TGTGCCAGCAGTTCTCCCGCAGGGGGCTACACCTTC. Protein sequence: CASSSPAGGYTF.

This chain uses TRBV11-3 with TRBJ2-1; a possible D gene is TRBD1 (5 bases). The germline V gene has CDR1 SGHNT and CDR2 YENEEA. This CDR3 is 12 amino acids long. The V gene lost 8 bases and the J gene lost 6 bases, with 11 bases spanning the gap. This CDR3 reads CASAGHLNEQFF. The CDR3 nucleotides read TGTGCCAGCGCCGGACACCTCAATGAGCAGTTCTTC.

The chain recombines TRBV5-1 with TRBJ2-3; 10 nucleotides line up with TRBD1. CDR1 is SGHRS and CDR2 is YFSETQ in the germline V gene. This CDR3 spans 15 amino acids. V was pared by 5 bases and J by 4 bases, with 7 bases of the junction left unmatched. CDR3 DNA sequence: TGCGCCAGCAGTATGGGACAGGGGAACGCAGATACGCAGTATTTT. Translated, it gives CASSMGQGNADTQYF.

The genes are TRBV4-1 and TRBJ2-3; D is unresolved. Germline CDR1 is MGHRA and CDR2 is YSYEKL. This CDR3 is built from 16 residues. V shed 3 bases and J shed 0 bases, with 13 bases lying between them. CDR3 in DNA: TGCGCCAGCAGCCACCAAACAGTGGAAAGCACAGATACGCAGTATTTT. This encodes CASSHQTVESTDTQYF.

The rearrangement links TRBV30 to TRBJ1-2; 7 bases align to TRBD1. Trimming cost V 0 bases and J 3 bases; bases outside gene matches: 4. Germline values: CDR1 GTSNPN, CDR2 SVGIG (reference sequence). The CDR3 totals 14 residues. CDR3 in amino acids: CAWSVPGTDYGYTF. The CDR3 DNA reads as TGTGCCTGGAGTGTACCGGGGACAGACTATGGCTACACCTTC. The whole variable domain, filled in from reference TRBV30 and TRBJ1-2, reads SQTIHQWPATLVQPVGSPLSLECTVEGTSNPNLYWYRQAAGRGLQLLFYSVGIGQISSEVPQNLSASRPQDRQFILSSKKLLLSDSGFYLCAWSVPGTDYGYTFGSGTRLTVV.

The CDR3 reads CASSLDRLWGSGELFF. CDR3 coding DNA: TGTGCCAGCAGCTTAGACAGACTGTGGGGCTCCGGGGAGCTGTTTTTT. The gene calls are TRBV11-2 and TRBJ2-2; tentatively, D is TRBD1 (5 bases). Trimming stripped 0 bases from V and 6 bases from J, with 14 bases between. Germline V lookup: CDR1 SGHAT, CDR2 FQNNGV. The CDR3 contains 16 residues.

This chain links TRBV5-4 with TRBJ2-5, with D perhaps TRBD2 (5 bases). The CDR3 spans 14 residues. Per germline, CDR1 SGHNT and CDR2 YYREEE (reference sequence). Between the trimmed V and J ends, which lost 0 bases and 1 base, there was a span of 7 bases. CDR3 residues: CASSLGGLQETQYF. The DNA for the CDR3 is TGTGCCAGCAGCTTGGGTGGACTCCAAGAGACCCAGTACTTC.

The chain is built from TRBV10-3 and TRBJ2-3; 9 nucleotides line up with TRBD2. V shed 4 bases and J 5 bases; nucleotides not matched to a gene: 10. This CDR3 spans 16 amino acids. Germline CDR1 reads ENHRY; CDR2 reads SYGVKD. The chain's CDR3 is CAISAQRGAIGDTQYF. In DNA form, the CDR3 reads TGTGCCATCAGTGCTCAGCGGGGGGCAATCGGAGATACGCAGTATTTT.